Following are 20 T cell receptor beta chains from one sample sequenced in a study of patients and donors after allogeneic stem cell transplantation (dated by TCRdb to 2018 to 2021). Library generation was performed with RT-PCR. Sequenced on a NextSeq 550. TCRdb itself trimmed the public reads at Q25 with fastp, ran MiXCR and retained productive beta chains. Each entry merges the rows of one CDR3 protein and shows their most common DNA and genes. A total of about 200,000 distinct CDR3 sequences appear in this sample, 41% of them only once. 30% to 35% of the sample is in the top ten clones. Sequencing was done on a sample of blood, either unsorted or a sorted T cell fraction (not recorded which). Every receptor here comes from a human donor who was either an allogeneic HSCT recipient or a stem cell or donor lymphocyte infusion donor (not recorded which). It is not recorded whose cells these are; they may come from a transplant donor.

The J gene is TRBJ1-5, the V gene TRBV15; D is uncertain. This CDR3 has 15 residues. Trimming pared 0 bases from V and 6 bases from J, leaving 12 bases between. Germline CDR1 is LNHNV and CDR2 is YYDKDF (reference sequence). The CDR3: CATSRDPVASQPQHF. The CDR3 DNA reads TGTGCCACCAGCAGAGATCCGGTAGCTAGTCAGCCCCAGCATTTT.

Ten or more counts support this clonotype. The chain carries TRBV27 and TRBJ1-1, with D possibly matching TRBD1 (6 bases). The CDR3 loop spans 13 amino acids. Germline CDR1 and CDR2: MNHEY and SMNVEV (reference sequence). The ends were cut back, 6 bases at V and 1 base at J, with 9 bases in the middle. The CDR3 coding sequence is TGTGCCAGCAGGTCGACAGGGAACACTGAAGCTTTCTTT. Translating gives CASRSTGNTEAFF.

The V gene is TRBV7-6, the J gene TRBJ2-7; 7 positions agree with TRBD1. Germline values: CDR1 SGHVS, CDR2 FNYEAQ. CDR3 size: 15 residues. With 5 bases clipped from V and 0 bases from J, the junction kept 7 bases outside the gene matches. CDR3 loop: CASSRATGSSYEQYF. CDR3 nucleotide sequence: TGTGCCAGCAGCCGAGCGACAGGGAGCTCCTACGAGCAGTACTTC.

The chain employs TRBV27 and TRBJ2-7; no clear D. The germline V and J ends were trimmed by 6 bases and 0 bases, with 12 bases remaining between them. The CDR3 contains 14 residues. CDR1 MNHEY and CDR2 SMNVEV come from the germline V gene (reference sequence). In DNA form, the CDR3 reads TGTGCCAGCAGCTACAACCCGCGCTCCTACGAGCAGTACTTC. Protein: CASSYNPRSYEQYF.

This clonotype occurred many times. The chain joins TRBV20-1 to TRBJ2-1; a weak D match, TRBD2 (5 bases). Germline assignment: CDR1 DFQATT and CDR2 SNEGSKA (reference sequence). V lost 6 bases and J 2 bases, leaving 14 bases between the germline ends. The CDR3 has 14 residues. The CDR3 region has the DNA TGCAGTGCGTACCGGGCGGGTACCTACAATGAGCAGTTCTTC. It yields the protein CSAYRAGTYNEQFF.

The V and J genes are TRBV15 and TRBJ1-2, with D perhaps matching TRBD1 (6 bases). Trimming pared 4 bases from V and 2 bases from J, leaving 14 bases between. The CDR3 sequence is 15 residues long. Germline V gene data show CDR1 as LNHNV and CDR2 as YYDKDF (reference sequence). The CDR3 loop reads CATSTNPGENYGYTF. CDR3 DNA: TGTGCCACCAGCACCAACCCAGGGGAGAACTATGGCTACACCTTC. Variable domain in full (rest from reference TRBV15 and TRBJ1-2): DAMVIQNPRYQVTQFGKPVTLSCSQTLNHNVMYWYQQKSSQAPKLLFHYYDKDFNNEADTPDNFQSRRPNTSFCFLDIRSPGLGDTAMYLCATSTNPGENYGYTFGSGTRLTVV.

The V call is TRBV7-9, the J call TRBJ2-7, with 11 bases that match TRBD1. This CDR3 has 15 amino acids. The J segment lost 7 bases and the V segment lost 5 bases, leaving 10 bases of the junction unmatched. CDR1 and CDR2 from the germline V gene are SEHNR and FQNEAQ (reference sequence). The CDR3 DNA follows: TGTGCCAGCAGCGCACCGGGACAGGGGGTTTATGAGCAGTACTTC. Encoded protein: CASSAPGQGVYEQYF.

This clonotype showed up just a few times. The J gene is TRBJ2-3, the V gene TRBV14; D not resolved. Between the trimmed V and J ends, which lost 4 bases and 3 bases, there was a span of 5 bases. Germline-derived CDR1 and CDR2 are SGHDN and FVKESK. This CDR3 has 12 residues. The CDR3, as DNA: TGTGCCAGCAGCCCCCGAACAGATACGCAGTATTTT. This codes for CASSPRTDTQYF.

This rearrangement joins TRBV5-1 to TRBJ2-1; 9 nucleotides match TRBD2. Per the germline V gene, CDR1 is SGHRS and CDR2 is YFSETQ. The CDR3 totals 15 residues. Trimming cost V 3 bases and J 3 bases; bases outside gene matches: 4. The CDR3 loop reads CASSSLSGSYNEQFF. The CDR3 nucleotides read TGCGCCAGCAGCTCACTTAGCGGGAGCTACAATGAGCAGTTCTTC. The entire variable domain, with the rest obtained from reference TRBV5-1 and TRBJ2-1, is as follows: KAGVTQTPRYLIKTRGQQVTLSCSPISGHRSVSWYQQTPGQGLQFLFEYFSETQRNKGNFPGRFSGRQFSNSRSEMNVSTLELGDSALYLCASSSLSGSYNEQFFGPGTRLTVL.

This clonotype showed up just a few times. The gene calls are TRBV12-3 or TRBV12-4 and TRBJ1-3; D is ambiguous. The CDR3 loop spans 13 amino acids. Trimming shortened V by 5 bases and J by 4 bases, and 9 bases separated the two germline ends. CDR3 coding DNA: TGTGCCAGCAGTCCCTTTCGCGGAAACACCATATATTTT. Amino acid sequence: CASSPFRGNTIYF.

This clonotype was counted between two and nine times. The chain uses TRBV12-3 or TRBV12-4 and TRBJ1-4, with 9 bases identical to TRBD1. With V trimmed by 5 bases and J by 5 bases, 9 bases remained unmatched. The CDR3 extends over 16 amino acids. The CDR3 sequence is CASSIRQGVGNEKLFF. As DNA, the CDR3 is TGTGCCAGCAGTATTCGACAGGGGGTTGGAAATGAAAAACTGTTTTTT.

This clonotype was detected only a few times. The chain carries TRBV7-2 and TRBJ1-1; no definite D call. The CDR3 spans 16 residues. Between the trimmed V and J ends, which lost 5 bases and 4 bases, there was a span of 20 bases. Germline assignment: CDR1 SGHTA and CDR2 FQGNSA. CDR3 in amino acids: CASSPFSGPRSTEAFF. The CDR3, as DNA: TGTGCCAGCAGCCCCTTTTCCGGGCCTCGGAGCACTGAAGCTTTCTTT.

This rearrangement joins TRBV5-1 to TRBJ1-6; D is unresolved. The CDR3 is made up of 14 amino acids. Germline CDR1 is SGHRS and CDR2 is YFSETQ. Trimming stripped 0 bases from V and 5 bases from J, with 6 bases between. The CDR3 protein is CASSLALDNSPLHF. The CDR3 nucleotides read TGCGCCAGCAGCTTGGCTCTTGATAATTCACCCCTCCACTTT.

With regard to this clonotype: No conserved phenylalanine or tryptophan is present at the end of the CDR3, so a read error is the likely explanation. The chain couples TRBV4-1 to TRBJ1-1; no clear D gene. The CDR3 totals 11 residues. V was cut by 3 bases and J by 4 bases, with 3 bases left in between. The germline CDR1 and CDR2 sequences are MGHRA and YSYEKL. The CDR3 region is CASSHGTEAFL. DNA of the CDR3: TGCGCCAGCAGCCACGGCACTGAAGCTTTCTTG.

V gene TRBV3-1 combines with J gene TRBJ2-1; no reliable D call. Germline assignment: CDR1 LGHDT and CDR2 YNNKEL (reference sequence). Trimming pared 0 bases from V and 5 bases from J, leaving 8 bases between. The CDR3 contains 14 residues. CDR3 in amino acids: CASSQDRFDNEQFF. The DNA for the CDR3 is TGTGCCAGCAGCCAAGATCGCTTCGACAATGAGCAGTTCTTC.

The table lists this clonotype with a few counts. The V and J genes are TRBV29-1 and TRBJ1-1, with 7 bases identical to TRBD1. The trim removed 7 bases at V and 5 bases at J, leaving 4 bases unmatched. Germline CDR1 SQVTM, CDR2 ANQGSEA. The CDR3 covers 11 residues. The CDR3 DNA reads as TGCAGCGATAAGACAGGGACTGAAGCTTTCTTT. Translating it yields CSDKTGTEAFF.

V usage is TRBV16 and J usage is TRBJ2-1; D may correspond to TRBD1 or TRBD2 (5 bases each). There are 15 residues in the CDR3. The germline CDR1 and CDR2 sequences are KGHSY and FQNENV. Between the trimmed V and J ends, which lost 0 bases and 7 bases, there was a span of 13 bases. CDR3 nucleotides: TGTGCCAGCAGCCAATCAGTCCTTGGGGGTAATGAGCAGTTCTTC. This sequence encodes CASSQSVLGGNEQFF. The variable domain in full, completed from reference TRBV16 and TRBJ2-1, reads GEEVAQTPKHLVRGEGQKAKLYCAPIKGHSYVFWYQQVLKNEFKFLISFQNENVFDETGMPKERFSAKCLPNSPCSLEIQATKLEDSAVYFCASSQSVLGGNEQFFGPGTRLTVL.

CDR3 protein: CASSFSGGDNEQFF. Here the CDR3 DNA reads TGTGCCAGCAGTTTTAGCGGGGGCGACAATGAGCAGTTCTTC. The chain recombines TRBV12-3 or TRBV12-4 with TRBJ2-1, with 9 bases that match TRBD2. The CDR3 is 14 residues long. V was pared by 3 bases and J by 5 bases, with 2 bases of the junction left unmatched.

This clonotype was seen a few times. The chain has TRBV15 and TRBJ2-3, with TRBD1 matching over 9 bases. The CDR3 runs to 17 residues. CDR1 is LNHNV, CDR2 YYDKDF, per germline (reference sequence). The trim removed 0 bases at V and 7 bases at J, leaving 11 bases unmatched. The CDR3: CATSRDQGTGPWNTQYF. Written as DNA, the CDR3 is TGTGCCACCAGCAGAGATCAGGGGACAGGGCCATGGAATACGCAGTATTTT.

This clonotype was detected a few times. The chain combines TRBV9 with TRBJ1-1, with D maybe TRBD1 (5 bases). The ends were cut back, 0 bases at V and 7 bases at J, with 10 bases in the middle. The CDR3 runs 13 residues. Germline values: CDR1 SGDLS, CDR2 YYNGEE. In DNA, the CDR3 is TGTGCCAGCAGCGTAGACGGGGGGAATGAAGCTTTCTTT. Residues: CASSVDGGNEAFF.